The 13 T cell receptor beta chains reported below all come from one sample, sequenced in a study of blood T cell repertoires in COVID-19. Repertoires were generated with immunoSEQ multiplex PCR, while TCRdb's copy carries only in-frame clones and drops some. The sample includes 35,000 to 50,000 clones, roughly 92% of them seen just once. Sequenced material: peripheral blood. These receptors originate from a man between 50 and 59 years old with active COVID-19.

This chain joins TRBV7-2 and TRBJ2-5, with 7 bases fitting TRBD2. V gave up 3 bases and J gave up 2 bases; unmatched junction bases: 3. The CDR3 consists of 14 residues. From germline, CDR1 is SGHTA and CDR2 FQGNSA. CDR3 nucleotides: TGTGCCAGCAGCTTTTCCGGGGGGCAAGAGACCCAGTACTTC. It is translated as CASSFSGGQETQYF.

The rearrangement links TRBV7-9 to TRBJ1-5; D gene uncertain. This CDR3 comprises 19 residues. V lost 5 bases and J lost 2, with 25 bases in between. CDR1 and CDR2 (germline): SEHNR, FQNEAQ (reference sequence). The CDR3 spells CASSPSIGEWTRRNQPQHF. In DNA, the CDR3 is TGTGCCAGCAGCCCTAGCATCGGGGAATGGACTAGGCGCAATCAGCCCCAGCATTTT.

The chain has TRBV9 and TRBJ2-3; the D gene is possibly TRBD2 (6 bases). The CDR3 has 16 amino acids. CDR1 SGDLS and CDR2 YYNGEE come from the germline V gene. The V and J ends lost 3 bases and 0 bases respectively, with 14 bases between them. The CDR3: CASSAGDLPSTDTQYF. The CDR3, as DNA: TGTGCCAGCAGCGCGGGGGACTTACCTAGCACAGATACGCAGTATTTT.

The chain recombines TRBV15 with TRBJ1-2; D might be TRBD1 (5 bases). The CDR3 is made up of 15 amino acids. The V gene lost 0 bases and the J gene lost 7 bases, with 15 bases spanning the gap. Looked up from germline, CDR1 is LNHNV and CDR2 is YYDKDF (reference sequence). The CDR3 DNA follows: TGTGCCACCAGCAGAGAACAAGTCACAGGTGTTGGCTACACCTTC. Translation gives CATSREQVTGVGYTF. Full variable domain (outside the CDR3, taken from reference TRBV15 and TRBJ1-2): DAMVIQNPRYQVTQFGKPVTLSCSQTLNHNVMYWYQQKSSQAPKLLFHYYDKDFNNEADTPDNFQSRRPNTSFCFLDIRSPGLGDTAMYLCATSREQVTGVGYTFGSGTRLTVV.

Here the CDR3 reads CASGEDRVGEAFF. DNA for the CDR3: TGCGCCAGCGGGGAGGACAGGGTGGGCGAAGCTTTCTTT. V and J are TRBV10-2 and TRBJ1-1; TRBD1 agrees at 8 bases. The CDR3 has 13 amino acids. The germline CDR1 and CDR2 sequences are WSHSY and SAAADI. The ends lost 8 bases at V and 8 bases at J; junction bases unmatched: 10.

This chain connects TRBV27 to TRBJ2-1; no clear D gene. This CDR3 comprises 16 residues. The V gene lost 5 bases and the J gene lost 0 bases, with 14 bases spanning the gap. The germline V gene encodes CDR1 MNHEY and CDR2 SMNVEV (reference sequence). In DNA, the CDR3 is TGTGCCAGCAGTGCCAGACTCTCCTCCTCCTACAATGAGCAGTTCTTC. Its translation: CASSARLSSSYNEQFF.

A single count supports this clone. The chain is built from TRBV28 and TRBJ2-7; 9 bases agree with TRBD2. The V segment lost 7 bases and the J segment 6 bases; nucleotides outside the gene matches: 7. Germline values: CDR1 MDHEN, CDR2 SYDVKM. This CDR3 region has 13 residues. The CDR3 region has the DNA TGTGCCAGCAAGGCGGGAGGGCCTAGCGAGCAGTACTTC. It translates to CASKAGGPSEQYF.

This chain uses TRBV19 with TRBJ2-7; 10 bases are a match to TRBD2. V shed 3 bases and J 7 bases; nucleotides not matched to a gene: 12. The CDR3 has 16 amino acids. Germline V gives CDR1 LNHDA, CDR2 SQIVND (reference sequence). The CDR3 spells CASSMEHASGREEQYF. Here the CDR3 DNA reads TGTGCCAGTAGTATGGAACATGCTAGCGGGAGAGAAGAGCAGTACTTC.

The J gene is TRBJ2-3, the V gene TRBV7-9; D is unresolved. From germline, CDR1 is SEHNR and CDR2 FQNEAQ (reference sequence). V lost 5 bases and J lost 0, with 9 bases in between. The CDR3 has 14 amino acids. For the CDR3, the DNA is TGTGCCAGCAGCCCGGCGGCTAGCACAGATACGCAGTATTTT. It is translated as CASSPAASTDTQYF.

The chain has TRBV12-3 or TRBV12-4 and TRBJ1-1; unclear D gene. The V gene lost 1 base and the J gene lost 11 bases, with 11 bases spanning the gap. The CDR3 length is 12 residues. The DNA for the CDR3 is TGTGCCAGCAGTTTAGTTGCGGGGTTGGCTTTCTTT. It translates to CASSLVAGLAFF.

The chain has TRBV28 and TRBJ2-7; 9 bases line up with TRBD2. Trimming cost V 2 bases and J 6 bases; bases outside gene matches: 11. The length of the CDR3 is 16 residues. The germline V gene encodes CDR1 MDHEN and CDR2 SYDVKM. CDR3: CASSLTRGRAFGEQYF. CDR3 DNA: TGTGCCAGCAGTTTAACTCGCGGGAGGGCTTTTGGCGAGCAGTACTTC. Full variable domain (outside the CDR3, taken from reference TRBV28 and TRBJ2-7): DVKVTQSSRYLVKRTGEKVFLECVQDMDHENMFWYRQDPGLGLRLIYFSYDVKMKEKGDIPEGYSVSREKKERFSLILESASTNQTSMYLCASSLTRGRAFGEQYFGPGTRLTVT.

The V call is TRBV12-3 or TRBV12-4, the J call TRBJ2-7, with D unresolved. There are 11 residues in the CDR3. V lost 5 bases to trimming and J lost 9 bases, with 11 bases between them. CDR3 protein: CASSRGFWQYF. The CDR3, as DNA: TGTGCCAGCAGTAGAGGTTTTTGGCAGTACTTC.

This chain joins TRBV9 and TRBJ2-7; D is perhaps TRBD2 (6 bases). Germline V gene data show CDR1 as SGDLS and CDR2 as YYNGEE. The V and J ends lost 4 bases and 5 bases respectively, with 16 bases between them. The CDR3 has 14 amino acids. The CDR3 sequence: CASSLRDSSHEQYF. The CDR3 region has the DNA TGTGCCAGCAGCCTCCGGGACTCTTCTCACGAGCAGTACTTC.